The 10 T cell receptor beta chains below were found in one sample sequenced in a study of cytomegalovirus exposure and HLA in healthy donors. In the PCR, 60 Vbeta and 13 Jbeta primers were used. Produced via immunoSEQ multiplex PCR; TCRdb's table is partial and in-frame only. The table lists 120,000 to 150,000 clones, 80% to 85% of them singletons. Material: PBMCs. The receptor source for this set is a woman aged 25 to 39 in good health and CMV-seronegative.

This clone was picked up one time. The V call is TRBV18, the J call TRBJ1-1; 7 bases agree with TRBD1. The germline V gene encodes CDR1 KGHSH and CDR2 LQKENI. CDR3 size: 13 residues. V lost 5 bases and J lost 8; bases outside the gene matches: 8. The CDR3 sequence is CASSTGTDDEAFF. Here the CDR3 DNA reads TGTGCCAGCTCAACCGGGACAGATGACGAAGCTTTCTTT.

The chain links TRBV7-8 to TRBJ2-3, with 8 bases aligning to TRBD2. The germline V gene encodes CDR1 SGHVS and CDR2 FQNEAQ. This CDR3 comprises 15 residues. V gave up 5 bases and J gave up 2 bases; unmatched junction bases: 6. The CDR3 loop is CASSPLAVYTDTQYF. CDR3 nucleotide sequence: TGTGCCAGCAGCCCACTAGCGGTGTACACAGATACGCAGTATTTT.

This clone was recorded a few times. V and J are TRBV5-4 and TRBJ1-5; the D is unclear. The CDR3 length is 12 residues. Germline V CDR1 and CDR2: SGHNT, YYREEE (reference sequence). V lost 1 base and J 6 bases, leaving 5 bases between the germline ends. CDR3 loop: CASSLPGQPQHF. CDR3 bases: TGTGCCAGCAGCTTGCCGGGTCAGCCCCAGCATTTT. Full variable domain (rest looked up from reference TRBV5-4 and TRBJ1-5): ETGVTQSPTHLIKTRGQQVTLRCSSQSGHNTVSWYQQALGQGPQFIFQYYREEENGRGNFPPRFSGLQFPNYSSELNVNALELDDSALYLCASSLPGQPQHFGDGTRLSIL.

Remarks on this clone: This CDR3 is also generated by other DNA sequences in the sample. The chain couples TRBV9 to TRBJ2-3; no firm D call. The CDR3 is 13 amino acids. With 0 bases removed from V and 3 bases from J, the gap between germline ends came to 5 bases. Germline V gives CDR1 SGDLS, CDR2 YYNGEE. CDR3 coding DNA: TGTGCCAGCAGCGTAGCGGTTACAGATACGCAGTATTTT. The encoded protein is CASSVAVTDTQYF.

This chain uses TRBV6-5 with TRBJ2-2, with D perhaps TRBD2 (6 bases). Trimming pared 6 bases from V and 7 bases from J, leaving 12 bases between. The germline V gene encodes CDR1 MNHEY and CDR2 SVGAGI. The CDR3 is made up of 13 amino acids. CDR3 in amino acids: CASRWGVGGELFF. The CDR3 DNA reads TGTGCCAGCAGATGGGGGGTTGGCGGGGAGCTGTTTTTT.

V is TRBV19 and J is TRBJ1-2; TRBD1 agrees at 11 bases. V trimming: 9 bases; J trimming: 8 bases; junction bases outside the gene matches: 5. The length of the CDR3 is 12 residues. CDR1 and CDR2 (germline): LNHDA, SQIVND (reference sequence). The CDR3 reads CASGQGAGGYTF. The CDR3 bases are TGTGCCAGCGGACAGGGGGCGGGGGGCTACACCTTC.

This chain links TRBV5-6 with TRBJ1-2, with D possibly matching TRBD1 (6 bases). CDR1 SGHDT and CDR2 YYEEEE come from the germline V gene. The length of the CDR3 is 15 residues. V lost 5 bases, J lost 8 bases, and 22 bases lay in between. CDR3 in amino acids: CASRLGGGVGGGYTF. As DNA, the CDR3 is TGTGCCAGCAGACTCGGGGGGGGCGTAGGAGGCGGCTACACCTTC. The full variable domain, completed using reference TRBV5-6 and TRBJ1-2, is DAGVTQSPTHLIKTRGQQVTLRCSPKSGHDTVSWYQQALGQGPQFIFQYYEEEERQRGNFPDRFSGHQFPNYSSELNVNALLLGDSALYLCASRLGGGVGGGYTFGSGTRLTVV.

The chain combines TRBV18 with TRBJ1-1, with TRBD1 as a possible D gene (6 bases). Germline V gene lookup returns CDR1 KGHSH and CDR2 LQKENI. Trimming stripped 4 bases from V and 5 bases from J, with 8 bases between. The CDR3 runs 12 residues. The CDR3: CASSRGQTEAFF. Written as DNA, the CDR3 is TGTGCCAGCTCACGCGGACAGACTGAAGCTTTCTTT.

The V gene is TRBV10-1, the J gene TRBJ2-1; maybe TRBD1 (5 bases). This CDR3 has 14 amino acids. V lost 2 bases and J 8 bases, leaving 13 bases between the germline ends. Germline V gives CDR1 WNHNN, CDR2 SYGVQD (reference sequence). CDR3 nucleotides: TGCGCCAGCAGTGAGCTGCGACAGTCCGATGAGCAGTTCTTC. Translating it yields CASSELRQSDEQFF.

The chain carries TRBV20-1 and TRBJ1-1; tentative D call: TRBD1 (5 bases). The CDR3 extends over 10 amino acids. The V end lost 4 bases, the J end lost 6 bases, and 6 bases lay between the germline ends. CDR1 is DFQATT, CDR2 SNEGSKA, per germline (reference sequence). The CDR3 region has the DNA TGCAGTGCTAAGGGGTCTGAAGCTTTCTTT. It encodes CSAKGSEAFF.